The sequence of this T cell receptor beta chain was determined in a study of cytomegalovirus exposure and HLA in healthy donors. A multiplex PCR was run with 60 Vbeta primers and 13 Jbeta primers. Only in-frame clones appear in the TCRdb table, and some are missing; sequencing was by immunoSEQ multiplex PCR. There are roughly 260,000 clones in the sample; about four fifths occur only once, and about 2% lies in the top ten. This CDR3 region has 16 residues. Germline V gene lookup returns CDR1 SGHVS and CDR2 FQNEAQ. This clonotype was obtained from a woman between 35 and 50 years old in good health and CMV-seropositive. This chain uses TRBV7-8 with TRBJ2-5; no firm D call. The end of the DNA aligns better with TRBJ2-7, so the J call may be wrong. Sequenced input: PBMCs. The chain's CDR3 is CASSFLAASASYEQYF. In nucleotides, the CDR3 is TGTGCCAGCAGCTTCTTGGCGGCCAGCGCCAGCTACGAGCAGTACTTC.